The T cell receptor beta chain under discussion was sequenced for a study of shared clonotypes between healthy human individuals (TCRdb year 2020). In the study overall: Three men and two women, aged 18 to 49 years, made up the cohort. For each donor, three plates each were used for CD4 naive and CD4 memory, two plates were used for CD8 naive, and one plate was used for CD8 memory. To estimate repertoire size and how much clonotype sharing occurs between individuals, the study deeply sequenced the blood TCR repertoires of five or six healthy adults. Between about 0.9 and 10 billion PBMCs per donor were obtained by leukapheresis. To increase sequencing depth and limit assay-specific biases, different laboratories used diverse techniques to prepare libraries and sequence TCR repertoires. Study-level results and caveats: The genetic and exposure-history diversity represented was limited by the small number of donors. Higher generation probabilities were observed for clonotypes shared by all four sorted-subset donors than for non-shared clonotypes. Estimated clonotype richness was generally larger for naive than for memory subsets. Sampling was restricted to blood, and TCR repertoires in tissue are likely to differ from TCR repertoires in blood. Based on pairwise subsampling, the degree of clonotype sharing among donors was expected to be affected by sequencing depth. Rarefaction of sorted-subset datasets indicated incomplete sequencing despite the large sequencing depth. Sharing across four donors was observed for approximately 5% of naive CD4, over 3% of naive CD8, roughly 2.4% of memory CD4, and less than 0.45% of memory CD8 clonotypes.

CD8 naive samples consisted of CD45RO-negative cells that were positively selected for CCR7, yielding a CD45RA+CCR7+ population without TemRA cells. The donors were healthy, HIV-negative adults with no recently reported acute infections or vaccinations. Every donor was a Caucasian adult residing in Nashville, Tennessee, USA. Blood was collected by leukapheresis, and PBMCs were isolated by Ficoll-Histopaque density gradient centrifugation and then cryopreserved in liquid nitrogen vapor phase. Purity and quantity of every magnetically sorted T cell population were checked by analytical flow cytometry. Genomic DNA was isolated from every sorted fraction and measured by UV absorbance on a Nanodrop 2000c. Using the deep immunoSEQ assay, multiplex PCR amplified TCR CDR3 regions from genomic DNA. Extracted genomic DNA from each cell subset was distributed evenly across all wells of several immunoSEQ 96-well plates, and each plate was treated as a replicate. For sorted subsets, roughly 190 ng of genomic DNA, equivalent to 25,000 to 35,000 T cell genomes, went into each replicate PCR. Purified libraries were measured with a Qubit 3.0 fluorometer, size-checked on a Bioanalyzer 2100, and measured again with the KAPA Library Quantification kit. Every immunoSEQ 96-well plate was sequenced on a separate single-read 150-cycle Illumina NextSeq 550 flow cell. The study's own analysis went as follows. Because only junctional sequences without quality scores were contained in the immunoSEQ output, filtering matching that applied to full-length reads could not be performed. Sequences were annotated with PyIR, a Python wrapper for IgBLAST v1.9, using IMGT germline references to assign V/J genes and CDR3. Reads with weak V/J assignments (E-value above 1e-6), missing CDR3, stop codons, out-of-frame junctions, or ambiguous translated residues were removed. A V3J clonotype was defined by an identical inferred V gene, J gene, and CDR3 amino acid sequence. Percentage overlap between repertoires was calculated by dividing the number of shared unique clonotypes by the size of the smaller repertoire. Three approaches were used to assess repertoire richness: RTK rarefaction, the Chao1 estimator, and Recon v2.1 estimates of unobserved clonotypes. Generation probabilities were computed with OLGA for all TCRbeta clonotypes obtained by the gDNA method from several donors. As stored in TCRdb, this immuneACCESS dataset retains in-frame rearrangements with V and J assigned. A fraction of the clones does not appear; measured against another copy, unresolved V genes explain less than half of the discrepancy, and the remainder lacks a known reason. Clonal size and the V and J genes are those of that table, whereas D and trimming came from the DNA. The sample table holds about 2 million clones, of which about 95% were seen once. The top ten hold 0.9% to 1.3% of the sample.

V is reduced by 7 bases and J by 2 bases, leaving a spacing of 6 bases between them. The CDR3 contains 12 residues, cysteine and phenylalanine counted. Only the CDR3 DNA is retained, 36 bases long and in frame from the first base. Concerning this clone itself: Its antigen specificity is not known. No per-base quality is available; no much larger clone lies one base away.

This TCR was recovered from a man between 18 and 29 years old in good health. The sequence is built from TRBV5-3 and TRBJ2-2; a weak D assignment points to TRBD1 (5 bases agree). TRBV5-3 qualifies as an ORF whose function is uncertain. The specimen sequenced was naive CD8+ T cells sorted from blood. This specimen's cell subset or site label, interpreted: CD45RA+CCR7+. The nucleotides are TGTGCCAGATGGGGCAACACCGGGGAGCTGTTTTTT. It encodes CARWGNTGELFF.